The 5 T cell receptor beta chains reported below all come from one sample, sequenced in a study of cytomegalovirus exposure and HLA in healthy donors. 60 Vbeta and 13 Jbeta primers were used in PCR. Some clones are missing from TCRdb's copy, which holds only in-frame ones; the method was immunoSEQ multiplex PCR. Here the sample spans nearly 200,000 clones, around 83% being singletons. The sample was PBMCs. These receptors were collected from a woman between 45 and 65 years old in good health and CMV-seropositive.

A single count supports this clone. One end of the junction is discordant with germline, which a read error may explain. This chain connects TRBV9 to TRBJ2-6; D possibly corresponds to TRBD1 (5 bases). The CDR3 runs to 16 residues. Looked up from germline, CDR1 is SGDLS and CDR2 is YYNGEE. Written as DNA, the CDR3 is TGTGCCAGCAGCGTAGGTGTTTACTCTGGGGCCAACGGCCTGACTTTC. This translates into CASSVGVYSGANGLTF. Full variable domain (missing parts from reference TRBV9 and TRBJ2-6): DSGVTQTPKHLITATGQRVTLRCSPRSGDLSVYWYQQSLDQGLQFLIQYYNGEERAKGNILERFSAQQFPDLHSELNLSSLELGDSALYFCASSVGVYSGANGLTFGAGSRLTVL.

V is TRBV28 and J is TRBJ1-3, with D tentatively TRBD1 (5 bases). The germline V gene encodes CDR1 MDHEN and CDR2 SYDVKM. The CDR3 extends over 13 amino acids. Trimming took off 4 bases at V and 5 bases at J, with 9 bases between the two ends. In DNA, the CDR3 is TGTGCCAGCAGTTGGGGACTTAGAAACACCATATATTTT. It codes for CASSWGLRNTIYF.

The gene calls are TRBV9 and TRBJ2-1, with D tentatively TRBD2 (5 bases). V was shortened by 0 bases and J by 7 bases, with 11 bases between the two germline ends. The V gene's germline CDR1 is SGDLS and CDR2 YYNGEE. The CDR3 runs 14 residues. CDR3 sequence (DNA): TGTGCCAGCAGCGTAGGATCACTAGTAAATGAGCAGTTCTTC. Translating it yields CASSVGSLVNEQFF.

The chain is built from TRBV18 and TRBJ2-5, with TRBD2 matching 8 bases. Germline lookup yields CDR1 KGHSH and CDR2 LQKENI. The CDR3 length is 16 residues. Unmatched junction bases numbered 11, after V lost 2 bases and J lost 6 bases. The CDR3 region has the DNA TGTGCCAGCTCACCAGAGCGGGAGCCCCGGGAACAGACCCAGTACTTC. This encodes CASSPEREPREQTQYF.

The V and J genes are TRBV2 and TRBJ2-1; the match to TRBD1 covers 8 bases. After removal of 4 bases from V and 7 bases from J, the junction contained 6 bases not matched to a gene. This CDR3 is 14 amino acids long. CDR1 is SNHLY, CDR2 FYNNEI, per germline. The CDR3 DNA sequence: TGTGCCAGCAGTGGACAGGGGTTAGGGAATGAGCAGTTCTTC. As protein: CASSGQGLGNEQFF.